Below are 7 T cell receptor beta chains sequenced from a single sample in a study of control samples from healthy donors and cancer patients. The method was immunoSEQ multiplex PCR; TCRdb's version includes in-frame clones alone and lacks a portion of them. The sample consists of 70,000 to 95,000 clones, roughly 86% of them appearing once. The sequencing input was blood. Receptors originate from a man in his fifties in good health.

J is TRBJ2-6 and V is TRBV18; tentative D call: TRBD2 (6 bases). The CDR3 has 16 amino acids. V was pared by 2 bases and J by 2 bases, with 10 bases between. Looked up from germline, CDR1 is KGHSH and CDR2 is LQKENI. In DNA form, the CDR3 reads TGTGCCAGCTCACCATCCGGAGGGGCTGGGGCCAACGTCCTGACTTTC. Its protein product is CASSPSGGAGANVLTF.

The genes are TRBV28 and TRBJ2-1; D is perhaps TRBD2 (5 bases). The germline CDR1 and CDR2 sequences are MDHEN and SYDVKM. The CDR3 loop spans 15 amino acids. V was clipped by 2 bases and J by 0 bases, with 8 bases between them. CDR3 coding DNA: TGTGCCAGCAGTTTAGGCCGGGGCTCCTACAATGAGCAGTTCTTC. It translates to CASSLGRGSYNEQFF.

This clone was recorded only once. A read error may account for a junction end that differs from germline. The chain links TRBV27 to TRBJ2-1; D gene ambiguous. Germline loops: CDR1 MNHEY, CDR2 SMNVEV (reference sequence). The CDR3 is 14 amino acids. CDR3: CASSLGSWYKEQFF. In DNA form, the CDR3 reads TGTGCCAGCAGTTTGGGGTCGTGGTACAAGGAGCAGTTCTTC.

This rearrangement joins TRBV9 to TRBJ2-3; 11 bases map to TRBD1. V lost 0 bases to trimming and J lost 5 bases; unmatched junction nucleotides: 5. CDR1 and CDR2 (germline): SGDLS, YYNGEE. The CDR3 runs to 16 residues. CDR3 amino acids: CASSVVGQGAVDTQYF. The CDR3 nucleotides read TGTGCCAGCAGCGTAGTAGGACAGGGGGCTGTAGATACGCAGTATTTT. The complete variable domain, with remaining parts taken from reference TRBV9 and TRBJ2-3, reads DSGVTQTPKHLITATGQRVTLRCSPRSGDLSVYWYQQSLDQGLQFLIQYYNGEERAKGNILERFSAQQFPDLHSELNLSSLELGDSALYFCASSVVGQGAVDTQYFGPGTRLTVL.

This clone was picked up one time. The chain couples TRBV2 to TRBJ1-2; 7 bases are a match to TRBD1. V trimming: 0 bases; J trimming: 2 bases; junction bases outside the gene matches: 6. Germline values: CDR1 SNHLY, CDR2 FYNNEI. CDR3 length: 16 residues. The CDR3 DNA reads TGTGCCAGCAGTGAAGCAGAAGGGGGCCACAACTATGGCTACACCTTC. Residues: CASSEAEGGHNYGYTF.

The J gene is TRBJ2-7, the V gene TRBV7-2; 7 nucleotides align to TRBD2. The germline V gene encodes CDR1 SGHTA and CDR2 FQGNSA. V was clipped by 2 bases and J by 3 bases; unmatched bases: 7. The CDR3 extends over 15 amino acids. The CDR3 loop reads CASSLSSGTDYEQYF. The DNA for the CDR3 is TGTGCCAGCAGCTTAAGCAGCGGGACGGACTACGAGCAGTACTTC.

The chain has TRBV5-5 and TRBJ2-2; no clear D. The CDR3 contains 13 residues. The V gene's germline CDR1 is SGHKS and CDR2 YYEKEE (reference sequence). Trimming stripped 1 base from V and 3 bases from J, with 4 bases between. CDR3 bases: TGTGCCAGCAGCTTGAGGGACACCGGGGAGCTGTTTTTT. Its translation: CASSLRDTGELFF.